These 2 T cell receptor beta chains were sequenced from one sample in a study of blood T cell repertoires in COVID-19. Using immunoSEQ multiplex PCR, the repertoire was profiled, and TCRdb retains in-frame clones only, with some absent. Among about 170,000 clones listed, roughly four fifths were seen once. The specimen was peripheral blood. The receptors were sampled from an elderly woman with acute or convalescent COVID-19.

V and J are TRBV3-1 (or the pseudogene TRBV3-2) and TRBJ1-1, with a tentative D call TRBD1 (5 bases). Trimming cost V 5 bases and J 5 bases, with 15 bases left between them. The length of the CDR3 is 14 residues. Germline V gene lookup returns CDR1 LGHDT and CDR2 YNNKEL (reference sequence). The CDR3 loop is CASSFQGKTTEAFF. CDR3 bases: TGTGCCAGCAGCTTTCAGGGCAAGACGACTGAAGCTTTCTTT.

The chain employs TRBV2 and TRBJ2-7, with 7 positions matching TRBD1. Germline CDR1 and CDR2: SNHLY and FYNNEI. Trimming cost V 6 bases and J 0 bases; bases outside gene matches: 5. This CDR3 region has 14 residues. The CDR3 is CASRPGTVSYEQYF. The CDR3 nucleotides read TGTGCCAGCAGGCCCGGGACAGTCTCCTACGAGCAGTACTTC.